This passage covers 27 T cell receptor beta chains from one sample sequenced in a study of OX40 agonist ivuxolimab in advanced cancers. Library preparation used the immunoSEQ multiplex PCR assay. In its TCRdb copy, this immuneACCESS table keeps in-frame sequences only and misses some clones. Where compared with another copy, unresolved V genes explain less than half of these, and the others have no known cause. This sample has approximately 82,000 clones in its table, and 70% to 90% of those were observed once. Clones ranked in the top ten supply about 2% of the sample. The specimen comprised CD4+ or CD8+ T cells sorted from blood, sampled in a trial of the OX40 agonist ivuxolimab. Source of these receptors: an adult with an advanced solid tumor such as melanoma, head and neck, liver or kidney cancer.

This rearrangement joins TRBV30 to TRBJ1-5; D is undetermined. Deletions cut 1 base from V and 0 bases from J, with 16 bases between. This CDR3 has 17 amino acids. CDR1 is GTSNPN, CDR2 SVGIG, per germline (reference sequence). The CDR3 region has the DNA TGTGCCTGGAGTGAACGGTATGGCGGCAATAGCAATCAGCCCCAGCATTTT. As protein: CAWSERYGGNSNQPQHF.

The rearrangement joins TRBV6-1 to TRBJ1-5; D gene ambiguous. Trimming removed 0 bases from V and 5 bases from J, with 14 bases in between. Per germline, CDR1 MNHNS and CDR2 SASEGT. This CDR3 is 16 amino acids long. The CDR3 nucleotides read TGTGCCAGCAGTGAAGCCCTCACCGGGAGTCATCAGCCCCAGCATTTT. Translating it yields CASSEALTGSHQPQHF.

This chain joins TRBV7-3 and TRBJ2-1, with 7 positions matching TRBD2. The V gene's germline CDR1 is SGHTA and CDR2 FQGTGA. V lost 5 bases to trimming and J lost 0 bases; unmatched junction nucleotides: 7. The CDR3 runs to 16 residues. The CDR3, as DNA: TGTGCCAGCAGCCTCTTGGGGGGGACCTCCTACAATGAGCAGTTCTTC. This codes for CASSLLGGTSYNEQFF.

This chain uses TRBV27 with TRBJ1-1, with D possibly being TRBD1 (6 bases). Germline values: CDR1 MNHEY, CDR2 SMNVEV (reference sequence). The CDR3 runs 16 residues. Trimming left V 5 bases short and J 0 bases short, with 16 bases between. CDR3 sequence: CASSSRGENMNTEAFF. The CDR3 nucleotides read TGTGCCAGCAGTAGTAGGGGGGAAAATATGAACACTGAAGCTTTCTTT.

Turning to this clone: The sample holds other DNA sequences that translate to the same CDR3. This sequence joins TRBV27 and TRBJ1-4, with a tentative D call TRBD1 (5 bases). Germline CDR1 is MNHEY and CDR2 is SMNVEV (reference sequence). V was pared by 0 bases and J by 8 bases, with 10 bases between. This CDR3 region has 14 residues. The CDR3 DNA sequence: TGTGCCAGCAGTTTATCAGGGGTCGGGGAAAAACTGTTTTTT. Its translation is CASSLSGVGEKLFF.

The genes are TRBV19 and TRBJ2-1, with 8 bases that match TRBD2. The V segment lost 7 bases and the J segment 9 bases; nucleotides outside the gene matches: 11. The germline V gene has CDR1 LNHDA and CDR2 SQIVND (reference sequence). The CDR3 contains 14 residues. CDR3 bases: TGTGCCAGTATTCCAGCGGCGGCGGGAGGTGAGCAGTTCTTC. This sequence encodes CASIPAAAGGEQFF.

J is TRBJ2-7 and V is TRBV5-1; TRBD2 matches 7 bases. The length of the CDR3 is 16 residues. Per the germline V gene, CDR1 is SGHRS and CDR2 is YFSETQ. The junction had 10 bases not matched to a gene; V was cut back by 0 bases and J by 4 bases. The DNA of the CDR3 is TGCGCCAGCAGCTTGGCCAGCGGGCCGGGAGGATACGAGCAGTACTTC. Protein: CASSLASGPGGYEQYF.

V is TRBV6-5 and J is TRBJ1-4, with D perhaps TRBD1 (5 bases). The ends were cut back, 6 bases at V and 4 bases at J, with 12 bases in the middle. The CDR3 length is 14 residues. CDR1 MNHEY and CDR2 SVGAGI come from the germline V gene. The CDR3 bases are TGTGCCAGCAGGCGACAGATTAATAATGAAAAACTGTTTTTT. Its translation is CASRRQINNEKLFF.

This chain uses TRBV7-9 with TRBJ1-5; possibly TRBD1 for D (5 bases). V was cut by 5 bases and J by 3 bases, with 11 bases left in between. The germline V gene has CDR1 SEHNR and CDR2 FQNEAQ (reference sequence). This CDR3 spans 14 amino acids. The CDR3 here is CASSPGGNNQPQHF. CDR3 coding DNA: TGTGCCAGCAGCCCCGGGGGGAACAATCAGCCCCAGCATTTT.

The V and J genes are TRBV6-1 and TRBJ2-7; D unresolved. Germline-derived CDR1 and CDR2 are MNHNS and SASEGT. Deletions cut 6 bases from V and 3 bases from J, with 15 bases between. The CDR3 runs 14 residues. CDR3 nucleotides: TGTGCCAGCAGCTGGTTTAATAGGGACTACGAGCAGTACTTC. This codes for CASSWFNRDYEQYF.

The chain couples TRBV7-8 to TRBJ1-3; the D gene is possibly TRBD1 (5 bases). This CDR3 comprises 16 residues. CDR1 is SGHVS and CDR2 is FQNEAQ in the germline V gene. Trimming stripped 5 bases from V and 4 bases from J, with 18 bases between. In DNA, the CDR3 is TGTGCCAGCAGCCGATATGGAGGGGCCGAAGGAAACACCATATATTTT. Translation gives CASSRYGGAEGNTIYF.

The CDR3: CASSWGDHYEQYF. CDR3 DNA sequence: TGTGCCAGCAGTTGGGGAGACCACTACGAGCAGTACTTC. J is TRBJ2-7 and V is TRBV2, with D possibly being TRBD2 (5 bases). From germline, CDR1 is SNHLY and CDR2 FYNNEI. V lost 5 bases and J lost 3, with 11 bases in between. This CDR3 is 13 amino acids long.

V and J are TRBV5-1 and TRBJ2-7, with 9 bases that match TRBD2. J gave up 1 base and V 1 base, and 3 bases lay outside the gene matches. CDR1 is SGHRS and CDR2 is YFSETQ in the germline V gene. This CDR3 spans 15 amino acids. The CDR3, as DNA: TGCGCCAGCAGCTTGACTAGCGGGTCTTCCTACGAGCAGTACTTC. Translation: CASSLTSGSSYEQYF.

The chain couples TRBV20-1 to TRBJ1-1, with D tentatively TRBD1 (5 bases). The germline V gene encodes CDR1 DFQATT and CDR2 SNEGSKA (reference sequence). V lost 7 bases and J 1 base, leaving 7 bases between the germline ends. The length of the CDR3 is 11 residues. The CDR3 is CSGGKNTEAFF. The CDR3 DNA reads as TGCAGTGGGGGGAAGAACACTGAAGCTTTCTTT.

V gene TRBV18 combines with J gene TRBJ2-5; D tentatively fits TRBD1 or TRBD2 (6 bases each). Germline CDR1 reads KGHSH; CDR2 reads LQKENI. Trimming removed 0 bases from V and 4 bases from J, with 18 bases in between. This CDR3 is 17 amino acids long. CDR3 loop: CASSPPNRGRVGETQYF. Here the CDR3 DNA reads TGTGCCAGCTCACCACCCAACCGGGGGCGCGTGGGAGAGACCCAGTACTTC.

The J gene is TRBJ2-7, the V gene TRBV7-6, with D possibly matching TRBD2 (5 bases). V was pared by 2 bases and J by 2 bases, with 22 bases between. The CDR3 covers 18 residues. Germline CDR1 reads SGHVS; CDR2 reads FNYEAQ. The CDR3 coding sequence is TGTGCCAGCAGCTTACGGCCCCCCGACGGGATGGTTACCTACGAGCAGTACTTC. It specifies CASSLRPPDGMVTYEQYF.

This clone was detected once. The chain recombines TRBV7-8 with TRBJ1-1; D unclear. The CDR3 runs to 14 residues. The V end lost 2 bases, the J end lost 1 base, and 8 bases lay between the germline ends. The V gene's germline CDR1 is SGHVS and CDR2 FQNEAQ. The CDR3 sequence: CASSLRDRNTEAFF. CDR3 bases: TGTGCCAGCAGCTTAAGGGATAGGAACACTGAAGCTTTCTTT.

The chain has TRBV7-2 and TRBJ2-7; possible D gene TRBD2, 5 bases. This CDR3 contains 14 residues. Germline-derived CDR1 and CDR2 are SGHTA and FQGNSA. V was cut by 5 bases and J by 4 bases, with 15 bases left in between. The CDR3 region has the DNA TGTGCCAGCAGCATACTAGATGGGGAGTACGAGCAGTACTTC. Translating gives CASSILDGEYEQYF.

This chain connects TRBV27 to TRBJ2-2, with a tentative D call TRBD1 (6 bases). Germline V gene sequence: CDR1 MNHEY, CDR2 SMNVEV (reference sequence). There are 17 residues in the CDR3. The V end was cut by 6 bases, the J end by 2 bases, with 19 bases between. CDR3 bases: TGTGCCAGCAGCCGAAAATACAGGGAGCCAAACACCGGGGAGCTGTTTTTT. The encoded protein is CASSRKYREPNTGELFF.

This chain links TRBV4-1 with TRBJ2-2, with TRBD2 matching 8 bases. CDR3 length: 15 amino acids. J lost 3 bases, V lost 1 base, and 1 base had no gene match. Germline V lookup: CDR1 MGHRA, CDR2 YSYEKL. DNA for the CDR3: TGCGCCAGCAGCCAAGGGCGGGAGGACACCGGGGAGCTGTTTTTT. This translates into CASSQGREDTGELFF.

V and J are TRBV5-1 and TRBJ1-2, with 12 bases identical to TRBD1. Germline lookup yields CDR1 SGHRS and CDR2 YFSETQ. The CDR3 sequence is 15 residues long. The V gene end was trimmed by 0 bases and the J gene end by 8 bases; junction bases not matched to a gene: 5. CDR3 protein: CASSLAGQGAQGYTF. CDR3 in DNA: TGCGCCAGCAGCTTGGCGGGACAGGGGGCGCAAGGCTACACCTTC.

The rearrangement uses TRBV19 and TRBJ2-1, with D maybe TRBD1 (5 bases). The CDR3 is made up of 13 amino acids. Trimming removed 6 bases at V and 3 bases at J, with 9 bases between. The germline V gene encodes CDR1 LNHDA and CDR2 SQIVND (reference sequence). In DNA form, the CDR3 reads TGTGCCAGTAGCAGCAGGGTCTACAATGAGCAGTTCTTC. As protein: CASSSRVYNEQFF.

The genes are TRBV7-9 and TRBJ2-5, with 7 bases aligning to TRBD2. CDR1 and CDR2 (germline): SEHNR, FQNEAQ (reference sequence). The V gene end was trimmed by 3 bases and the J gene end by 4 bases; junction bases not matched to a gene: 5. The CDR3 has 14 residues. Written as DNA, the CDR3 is TGTGCCAGCAGCTTTGGCGGGAGCGGAGAGACCCAGTACTTC. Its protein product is CASSFGGSGETQYF.

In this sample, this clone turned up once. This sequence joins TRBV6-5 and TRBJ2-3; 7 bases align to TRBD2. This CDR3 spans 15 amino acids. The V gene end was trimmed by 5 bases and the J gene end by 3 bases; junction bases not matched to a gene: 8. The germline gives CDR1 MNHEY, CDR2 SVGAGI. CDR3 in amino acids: CASSRVAGETDTQYF. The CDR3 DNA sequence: TGTGCCAGCAGTAGAGTCGCGGGAGAGACAGATACGCAGTATTTT.

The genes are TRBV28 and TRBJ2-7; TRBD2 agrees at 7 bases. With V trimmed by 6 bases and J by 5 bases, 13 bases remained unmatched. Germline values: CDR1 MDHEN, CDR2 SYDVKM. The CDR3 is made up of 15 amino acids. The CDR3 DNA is TGTGCCAGCAGCCCCCCCGGGGGGATTGCCCACGAGCAGTACTTC. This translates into CASSPPGGIAHEQYF.

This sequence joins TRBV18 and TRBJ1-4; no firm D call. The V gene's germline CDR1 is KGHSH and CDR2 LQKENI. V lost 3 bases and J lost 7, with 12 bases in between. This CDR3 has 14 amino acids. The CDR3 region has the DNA TGTGCCAGCTCACCGTCGCTTGGGAGTGAAAAACTGTTTTTT. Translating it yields CASSPSLGSEKLFF. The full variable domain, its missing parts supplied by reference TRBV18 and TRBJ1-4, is NAGVMQNPRHLVRRRGQEARLRCSPMKGHSHVYWYRQLPEEGLKFMVYLQKENIIDESGMPKERFSAEFPKEGPSILRIQQVVRGDSAAYFCASSPSLGSEKLFFGSGTQLSVL.

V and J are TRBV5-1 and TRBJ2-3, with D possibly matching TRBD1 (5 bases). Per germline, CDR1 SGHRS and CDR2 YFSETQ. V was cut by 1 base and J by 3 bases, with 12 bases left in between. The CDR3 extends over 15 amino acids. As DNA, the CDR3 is TGCGCCAGCAGCTTGAAGGGGCAAGGGACAGATACGCAGTATTTT. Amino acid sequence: CASSLKGQGTDTQYF.